A single sample is the source of the 27 T cell receptor beta chains below, sequenced in a study of post-analysis software for immune sequencing data. Findings of the study overall: Roughly 5 TRBV segments (TRBV5-6, TRBV5-1 and TRBV20-1 among them) occurred more frequently in patients than in controls.

Included in the TCR beta cDNA libraries were unique molecular identifiers. TCRdb ran MiXCR on the PCR reads and lists one entry per CDR3 protein. The sample consists of some 890,000 distinct CDR3 sequences, roughly half of them appearing once. No antigen has been identified for these receptors. Sequencing was carried out using blood. The receptors stem from a girl between 10 and 17 years old with multiple sclerosis.

V and J are TRBV7-9 and TRBJ1-1; no reliable D call. The CDR3 consists of 14 residues. V was trimmed by 7 bases and J by 0 bases, leaving 12 bases between them. Per germline, CDR1 SEHNR and CDR2 FQNEAQ (reference sequence). CDR3 bases: TGTGCCAGCACCCGTTCCGATATGAACACTGAAGCTTTCTTT. Translating it yields CASTRSDMNTEAFF.

This clonotype has only one observation. The rearrangement uses TRBV12-3 or TRBV12-4 and TRBJ1-1, with a possible D match to TRBD1 (5 bases). Trimming pared 3 bases from V and 3 bases from J, leaving 17 bases between. The CDR3 is 16 amino acids. In nucleotides, the CDR3 is TGTGCCAGCAGTTTGAACAGGCTCCTAGTAGACACTGAAGCTTTCTTT. This codes for CASSLNRLLVDTEAFF.

This clonotype showed up just a few times. The chain carries TRBV30 and TRBJ2-4; D gene ambiguous. The J call may not be correct, given that the DNA end is closer to TRBJ2-7. Germline lookup yields CDR1 GTSNPN and CDR2 SVGIG (reference sequence). The CDR3 loop spans 13 amino acids. The CDR3 is CAWSPPAFYEQYF. Here the CDR3 DNA reads TGTGCCTGGAGTCCGCCGGCTTTCTACGAGCAGTACTTC.

The CDR3 region is CASSLLLTGEKLFF. The CDR3 bases are TGTGCCAGCAGCTTATTGTTAACGGGTGAAAAACTGTTTTTT. The chain couples TRBV7-9 to TRBJ1-4, with D uncertain. Germline values: CDR1 SEHNR, CDR2 FQNEAQ (reference sequence). This CDR3 has 14 amino acids. V was cut by 2 bases and J by 7 bases, with 11 bases left in between.

J is TRBJ1-6 and V is TRBV20-1; D may be TRBD1 (5 bases). CDR1 DFQATT and CDR2 SNEGSKA come from the germline V gene (reference sequence). The V and J ends lost 4 bases and 9 bases respectively, with 19 bases between them. This CDR3 comprises 15 residues. The CDR3 coding sequence is TGCAGTGCTAACGAGGACACTGCGGGAGGTTCACCCCTCCACTTT. As protein: CSANEDTAGGSPLHF.

The rearrangement links TRBV7-9 to TRBJ2-7, with 8 positions matching TRBD1. V was clipped by 11 bases and J by 0 bases; unmatched bases: 3. Germline V gives CDR1 SEHNR, CDR2 FQNEAQ (reference sequence). The CDR3 has 12 residues. The CDR3 coding sequence is TGTGCCGGACAGGGCCCCTCCTACGAGCAGTACTTC. This translates into CAGQGPSYEQYF.

The DNA for the CDR3 is TGTGCCAGCAATGTCGGCTACGAGCAGTACTTC. This codes for CASNVGYEQYF. This sequence joins TRBV2 and TRBJ2-7; D is unresolved. Trimming removed 7 bases at V and 3 bases at J, with 7 bases between. The CDR3 totals 11 residues. Germline V gives CDR1 SNHLY, CDR2 FYNNEI.

This chain uses TRBV15 with TRBJ2-1; a weak D match, TRBD1 (6 bases). This CDR3 is 14 amino acids long. V lost 4 bases, J lost 4 bases, and 11 bases lay in between. From germline, CDR1 is LNHNV and CDR2 YYDKDF (reference sequence). The DNA for the CDR3 is TGTGCCACCAGCAAACGCGACAGGTACAATGAGCAGTTCTTC. The encoded protein is CATSKRDRYNEQFF.

The CDR3 loop is CSARDLTGELFF. Here the CDR3 DNA reads TGCAGTGCTAGAGACCTTACCGGGGAGCTGTTTTTT. This chain joins TRBV20-1 and TRBJ2-2; D unclear. The germline V gene has CDR1 DFQATT and CDR2 SNEGSKA (reference sequence). The CDR3 contains 12 residues. With 0 bases removed from V and 5 bases from J, the gap between germline ends came to 4 bases.

This clonotype was detected only a few times. The rearrangement joins TRBV7-9 to TRBJ2-4; 9 nucleotides align to TRBD1. With the DNA end fitting TRBJ2-7 better, the J assignment may be wrong. There are 16 residues in the CDR3. Germline CDR1 reads SEHNR; CDR2 reads FQNEAQ (reference sequence). The CDR3 sequence is CASSPRGQGPTGEQYF. The CDR3, as DNA: TGTGCCAGCAGCCCACGGGGACAGGGTCCAACGGGCGAGCAGTACTTC.

This chain connects TRBV12-3 or TRBV12-4 to TRBJ2-5, with TRBD2 identical over 8 bases. V gave up 5 bases and J gave up 5 bases; unmatched junction bases: 10. CDR3 length: 15 amino acids. CDR3 sequence: CASSETGGVEETQYF. The CDR3 nucleotides are TGTGCCAGCAGTGAAACCGGGGGGGTGGAGGAGACCCAGTACTTC.

This clonotype was seen at least ten times. The V call is TRBV6-4, the J call TRBJ2-2, with a tentative D call TRBD2 (5 bases). Germline V lookup: CDR1 MRHNA, CDR2 SNTAGT. The CDR3 length is 13 residues. Trimming stripped 4 bases from V and 2 bases from J, with 5 bases between. CDR3: CASSASNTGELFF. The CDR3 nucleotides read TGTGCCAGCAGTGCTAGCAACACCGGGGAGCTGTTTTTT.

J is TRBJ2-1 and V is TRBV28, with a possible D match to TRBD2 (5 bases). Germline CDR1 MDHEN, CDR2 SYDVKM. This CDR3 comprises 17 residues. Trimming took 5 bases from V and 0 from J, leaving 17 bases between them. CDR3 nucleotide sequence: TGTGCCAGCAGTGAGGGCCGCACAGTTTCCTCCTACAATGAGCAGTTCTTC. Encoded protein: CASSEGRTVSSYNEQFF.

This clonotype has just one count. The chain joins TRBV6-1 to TRBJ1-4, with D maybe TRBD1 (6 bases). The length of the CDR3 is 15 residues. V lost 3 bases and J lost 14, with 22 bases in between. The germline V gene has CDR1 MNHNS and CDR2 SASEGT. The CDR3 sequence: CASSEAVGALGFLFF. The CDR3 DNA sequence: TGTGCCAGCAGTGAGGCCGTGGGGGCGCTTGGATTTCTGTTTTTT.

The chain carries TRBV18 and TRBJ2-3; 7 bases match TRBD2. This CDR3 region has 14 residues. V shed 3 bases, J shed 8 bases, and the junction held 8 bases outside the gene matches. Germline-derived CDR1 and CDR2 are KGHSH and LQKENI. CDR3 nucleotide sequence: TGTGCCAGCTCACCGGCCGGGCCGGGGGGTACGCAGTATTTT. As protein: CASSPAGPGGTQYF.

The V call is TRBV20-1, the J call TRBJ2-7, with 8 bases identical to TRBD1. With V trimmed by 5 bases and J by 3 bases, 9 bases remained unmatched. CDR1 and CDR2 (germline): DFQATT, SNEGSKA (reference sequence). The CDR3 is 14 residues long. The CDR3 reads CSASKEDRDYEQYF. The CDR3 bases are TGCAGTGCTTCTAAAGAGGACAGGGACTACGAGCAGTACTTC.

This clonotype was counted a few times. The chain is built from TRBV29-1 and TRBJ1-2; TRBD1 matches at 10 bases. The CDR3 totals 13 residues. The V gene end was trimmed by 7 bases and the J gene end by 3 bases; junction bases not matched to a gene: 5. CDR1 is SQVTM and CDR2 is ANQGSEA in the germline V gene. CDR3 sequence reads: CSARDRGHYGYTF. CDR3 nucleotide sequence: TGCAGCGCCCGGGACAGGGGACACTATGGCTACACCTTC. The whole variable domain, remainder taken from reference TRBV29-1 and TRBJ1-2, is SAVISQKPSRDICQRGTSLTIQCQVDSQVTMMFWYRQQPGQSLTLIATANQGSEATYESGFVIDKFPISRPNLTFSTLTVSNMSPEDSSIYLCSARDRGHYGYTFGSGTRLTVV.

The V and J genes are TRBV7-2 and TRBJ1-2; no reliable D call. The germline gives CDR1 SGHTA, CDR2 FQGNSA. The V end lost 5 bases, the J end lost 3 bases, and 16 bases lay between the germline ends. The CDR3 has 15 amino acids. The CDR3 is CASSPAPDGHYGYTF. The DNA for the CDR3 is TGTGCCAGCAGCCCGGCCCCGGACGGTCACTATGGCTACACCTTC.

The CDR3 sequence is CASSYGTQGQGSGNTIYF. As DNA, the CDR3 is TGTGCCAGCAGCTATGGAACGCAGGGACAGGGCAGCGGAAACACCATATATTTT. The V call is TRBV3-1, the J call TRBJ1-3; 9 bases align to TRBD1. Trimming removed 5 bases from V and 4 bases from J; junction bases left unmatched: 15. Germline assignment: CDR1 LGHDT and CDR2 YNNKEL (reference sequence). The length of the CDR3 is 18 residues.

This clonotype was seen repeatedly, ten times or more. This chain uses TRBV20-1 with TRBJ1-2; 8 nucleotides agree with TRBD1. In germline, CDR1 is DFQATT, CDR2 SNEGSKA (reference sequence). The CDR3 totals 13 residues. The ends lost 4 bases at V and 1 base at J; junction bases unmatched: 2. The CDR3 loop is CSATGQGNYGYTF. The CDR3 bases are TGCAGTGCTACCGGACAGGGTAACTATGGCTACACCTTC.

V is TRBV7-9 and J is TRBJ1-2; possibly TRBD1 for D (6 bases). Germline values: CDR1 SEHNR, CDR2 FQNEAQ (reference sequence). The CDR3 is 11 residues long. Trimming took 5 bases from V and 10 from J, leaving 11 bases between them. The CDR3 region has the DNA TGTGCCAGCAGCCCCAGGGGCGTCTACACCTTC. It yields the protein CASSPRGVYTF.

This rearrangement joins TRBV7-2 to TRBJ2-1; perhaps D is TRBD1 or TRBD2 (5 bases each). Germline-derived CDR1 and CDR2 are SGHTA and FQGNSA. V dropped 2 bases and J dropped 5 bases, with 10 bases sitting between them. The CDR3 spans 14 residues. The CDR3, as DNA: TGTGCCAGCAGCTTACAATTGGGGGACAATGAGCAGTTCTTC. Its protein is CASSLQLGDNEQFF.

V and J are TRBV4-1 and TRBJ2-7; 8 nucleotides agree with TRBD2. The J call may be wrong; the DNA end is better matched by TRBJ2-5. Germline-derived CDR1 and CDR2 are MGHRA and YSYEKL. The CDR3 has 14 amino acids. The CDR3 sequence: CASSPSGGRKTQYF. Written as DNA, the CDR3 is TGCGCCAGCAGCCCGAGCGGGGGTCGAAAGACCCAGTACTTC.

This clonotype has a handful of counts. V usage is TRBV3-1 and J usage is TRBJ2-7; D is possibly TRBD1 or TRBD2 (5 bases each). The CDR3 has 15 residues. The germline gives CDR1 LGHDT, CDR2 YNNKEL (reference sequence). The V end was cut by 0 bases, the J end by 0 bases, with 9 bases between. The CDR3 coding sequence is TGTGCCAGCAGCCAAGATCTGGGACGCTCCTACGAGCAGTACTTC. This sequence encodes CASSQDLGRSYEQYF.

The genes are TRBV20-1 and TRBJ2-4; 7 bases line up with TRBD1. There are 14 residues in the CDR3. With 4 bases clipped from V and 1 base from J, the junction kept 4 bases outside the gene matches. Germline CDR1 and CDR2: DFQATT and SNEGSKA (reference sequence). This CDR3 is CSAKMTGAKNIQYF. The CDR3 DNA sequence: TGCAGTGCTAAGATGACAGGGGCCAAAAACATTCAGTACTTC.

V is TRBV29-1 and J is TRBJ2-5; TRBD1 matches 9 bases. The ends lost 7 bases at V and 5 bases at J; junction bases unmatched: 8. The CDR3 runs to 13 residues. CDR1 is SQVTM and CDR2 is ANQGSEA in the germline V gene. DNA of the CDR3: TGCAGCGGACTTAGGGACAGGGCGGAGACCCAGTACTTC. It specifies CSGLRDRAETQYF.

V gene TRBV19 combines with J gene TRBJ2-7, with a weak D call TRBD2 (5 bases). CDR1 and CDR2 (germline): LNHDA, SQIVND (reference sequence). This CDR3 spans 14 amino acids. V was trimmed by 1 base and J by 0 bases, leaving 7 bases between them. This CDR3 reads CASSIAGISYEQYF. CDR3 DNA: TGTGCCAGTAGTATAGCGGGAATCTCCTACGAGCAGTACTTC. The whole variable domain, remainder taken from reference TRBV19 and TRBJ2-7, is DGGITQSPKYLFRKEGQNVTLSCEQNLNHDAMYWYRQDPGQGLRLIYYSQIVNDFQKGDIAEGYSVSREKKESFPLTVTSAQKNPTAFYLCASSIAGISYEQYFGPGTRLTVT.